This passage covers 5 T cell receptor beta chains from one sample sequenced in a study of control samples from healthy donors and cancer patients. The method was immunoSEQ multiplex PCR; TCRdb's version includes in-frame clones alone and lacks a portion of them. In the table there are over 150,000 clones, around 90% of which are singletons. The sequenced material came from blood. The receptor set was obtained from a man aged 25 to 40 in good health.

The J gene is TRBJ2-7, the V gene TRBV5-5; 8 bases fit TRBD1. V shed 4 bases, J shed 4 bases, and the junction held 10 bases outside the gene matches. The germline CDR1 and CDR2 sequences are SGHKS and YYEKEE (reference sequence). The CDR3 consists of 15 residues. CDR3 in DNA: TGTGCCAGCAGCCGGACCGGGACAGGTGGATACGAGCAGTACTTC. It encodes CASSRTGTGGYEQYF.

The chain employs TRBV4-1 and TRBJ1-2, with D unresolved. Germline CDR1 MGHRA, CDR2 YSYEKL. V was cut by 5 bases and J by 9 bases, with 19 bases left in between. There are 14 residues in the CDR3. The CDR3 reads CASSSPTSGSRYTF. The CDR3, as DNA: TGCGCCAGCAGCTCCCCAACCAGTGGGTCTCGCTACACCTTC.

The chain links TRBV2 to TRBJ2-3, with 10 positions matching TRBD2. Germline trimming cut 2 bases from V and 0 bases from J; bases unmatched to any gene: 5. The CDR3 has 17 residues. Germline V gives CDR1 SNHLY, CDR2 FYNNEI. The CDR3 DNA follows: TGTGCCAGCAGTGAACTAGCGGGAGAATGGAGCACAGATACGCAGTATTTT. It specifies CASSELAGEWSTDTQYF.

This clone was detected ten times or more. This chain joins TRBV25-1 and TRBJ2-7; D not certain. The germline V gene has CDR1 MGHDK and CDR2 SYGVNS. V lost 1 base, J lost 3 bases, and 7 bases lay in between. This CDR3 contains 13 residues. The CDR3 sequence is CASSEFGNYEQYF. The CDR3 bases are TGTGCCAGCAGTGAATTCGGCAACTACGAGCAGTACTTC.

This clone was counted only a few times. This chain links TRBV4-3 with TRBJ1-1, with TRBD1 as a possible D gene (5 bases). Trimming cost V 0 bases and J 2 bases, with 10 bases left between them. CDR3 size: 15 residues. Germline CDR1 and CDR2: LGHNA and YSLEER. The CDR3 reads CASSQDRDGNTEAFF. CDR3 nucleotides: TGCGCCAGCAGCCAAGATAGGGACGGTAACACTGAAGCTTTCTTT.